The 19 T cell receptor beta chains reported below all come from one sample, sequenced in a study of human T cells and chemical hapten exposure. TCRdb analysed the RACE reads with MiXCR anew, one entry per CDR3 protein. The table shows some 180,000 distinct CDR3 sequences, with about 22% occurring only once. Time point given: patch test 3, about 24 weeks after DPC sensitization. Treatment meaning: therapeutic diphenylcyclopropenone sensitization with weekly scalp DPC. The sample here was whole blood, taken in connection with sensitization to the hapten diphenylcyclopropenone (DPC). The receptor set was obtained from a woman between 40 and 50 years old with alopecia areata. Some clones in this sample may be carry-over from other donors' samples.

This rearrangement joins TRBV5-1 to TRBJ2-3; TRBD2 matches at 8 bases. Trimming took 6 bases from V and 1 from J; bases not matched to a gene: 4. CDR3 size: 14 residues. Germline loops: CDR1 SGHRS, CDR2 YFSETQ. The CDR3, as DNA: TGCGCCAGCAAATGGCGGGAGGGCACAGATACGCAGTATTTT. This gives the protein CASKWREGTDTQYF.

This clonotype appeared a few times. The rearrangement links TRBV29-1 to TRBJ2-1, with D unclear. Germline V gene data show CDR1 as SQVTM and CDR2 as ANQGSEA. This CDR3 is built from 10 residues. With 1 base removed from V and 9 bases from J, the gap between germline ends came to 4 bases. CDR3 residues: CSVEVLEQFF. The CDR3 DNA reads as TGCAGCGTTGAAGTCCTTGAGCAGTTCTTC.

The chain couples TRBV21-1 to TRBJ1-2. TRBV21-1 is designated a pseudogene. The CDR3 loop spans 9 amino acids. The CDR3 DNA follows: TGTGCCACCTCTCCACGGGGAGACTTC. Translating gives CATSPRGDF.

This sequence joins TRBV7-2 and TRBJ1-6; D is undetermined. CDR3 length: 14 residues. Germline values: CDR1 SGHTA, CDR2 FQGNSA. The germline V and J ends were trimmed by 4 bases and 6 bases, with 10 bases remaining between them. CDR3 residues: CASSSEQINSPLHF. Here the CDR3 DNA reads TGTGCCAGCAGCTCCGAACAGATTAATTCACCCCTCCACTTT.

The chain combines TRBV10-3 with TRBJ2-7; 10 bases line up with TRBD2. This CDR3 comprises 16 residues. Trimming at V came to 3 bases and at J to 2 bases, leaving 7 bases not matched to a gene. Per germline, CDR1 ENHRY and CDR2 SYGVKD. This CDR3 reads CAISDDRLAGPYEQYF. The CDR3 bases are TGTGCCATCAGTGACGATAGACTAGCGGGCCCCTACGAGCAGTACTTC.

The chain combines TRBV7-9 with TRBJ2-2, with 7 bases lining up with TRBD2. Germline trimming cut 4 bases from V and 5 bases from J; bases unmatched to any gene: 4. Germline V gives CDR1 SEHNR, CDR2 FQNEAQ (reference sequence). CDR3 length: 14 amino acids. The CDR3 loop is CASSSWGGTGELFF. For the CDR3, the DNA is TGTGCCAGCAGCTCCTGGGGGGGGACCGGGGAGCTGTTTTTT. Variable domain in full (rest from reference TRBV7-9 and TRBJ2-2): DTGVSQNPRHKITKRGQNVTFRCDPISEHNRLYWYRQTLGQGPEFLTYFQNEAQLEKSRLLSDRFSAERPKGSFSTLEIQRTEQGDSAMYLCASSSWGGTGELFFGEGSRLTVL.

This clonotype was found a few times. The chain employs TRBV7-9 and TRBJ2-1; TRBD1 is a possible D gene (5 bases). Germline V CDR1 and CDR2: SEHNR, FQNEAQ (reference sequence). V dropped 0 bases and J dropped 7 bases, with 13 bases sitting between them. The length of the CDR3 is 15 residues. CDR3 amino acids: CASSLAGQGRNEQFF. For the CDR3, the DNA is TGTGCCAGCAGCTTAGCAGGGCAGGGAAGGAATGAGCAGTTCTTC.

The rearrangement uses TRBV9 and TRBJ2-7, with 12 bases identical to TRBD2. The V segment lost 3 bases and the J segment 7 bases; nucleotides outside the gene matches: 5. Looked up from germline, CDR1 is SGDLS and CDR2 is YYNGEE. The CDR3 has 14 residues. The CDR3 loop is CASSGRTSGEEQYF. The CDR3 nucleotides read TGTGCCAGCAGCGGCCGGACTAGCGGGGAAGAGCAGTACTTC.

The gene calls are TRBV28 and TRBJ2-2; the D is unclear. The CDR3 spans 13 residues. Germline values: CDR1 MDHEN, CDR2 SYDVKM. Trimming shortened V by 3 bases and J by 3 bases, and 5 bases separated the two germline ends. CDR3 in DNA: TGTGCCAGCAGTTTGAGTTACACCGGGGAGCTGTTTTTT. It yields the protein CASSLSYTGELFF.

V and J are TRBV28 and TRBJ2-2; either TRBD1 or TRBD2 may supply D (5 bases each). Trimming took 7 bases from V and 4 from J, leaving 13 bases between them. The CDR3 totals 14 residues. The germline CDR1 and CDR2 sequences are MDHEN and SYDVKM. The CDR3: CASTHRTFTGELFF. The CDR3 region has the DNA TGTGCCAGCACCCACAGGACTTTCACCGGGGAGCTGTTTTTT.

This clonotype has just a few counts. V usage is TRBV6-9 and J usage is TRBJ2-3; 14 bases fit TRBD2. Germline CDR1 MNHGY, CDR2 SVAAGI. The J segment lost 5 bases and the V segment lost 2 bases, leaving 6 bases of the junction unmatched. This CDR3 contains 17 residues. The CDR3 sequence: CASSYDGTSGRVDTQYF. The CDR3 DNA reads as TGTGCCAGCAGTTATGACGGGACTAGCGGGAGAGTAGATACGCAGTATTTT.

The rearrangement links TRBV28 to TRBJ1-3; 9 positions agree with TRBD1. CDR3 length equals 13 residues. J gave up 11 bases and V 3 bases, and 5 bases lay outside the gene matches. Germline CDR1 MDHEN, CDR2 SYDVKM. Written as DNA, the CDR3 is TGTGCCAGCAGTTTGGACAGGGGTATGGCCATATATTTT. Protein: CASSLDRGMAIYF.

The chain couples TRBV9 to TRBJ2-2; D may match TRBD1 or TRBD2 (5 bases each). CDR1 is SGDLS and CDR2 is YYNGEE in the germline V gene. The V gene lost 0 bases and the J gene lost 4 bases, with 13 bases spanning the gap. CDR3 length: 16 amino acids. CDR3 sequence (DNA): TGTGCCAGCAGCGTAGCGGGGCAATCGACCACCGGGGAGCTGTTTTTT. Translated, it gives CASSVAGQSTTGELFF.

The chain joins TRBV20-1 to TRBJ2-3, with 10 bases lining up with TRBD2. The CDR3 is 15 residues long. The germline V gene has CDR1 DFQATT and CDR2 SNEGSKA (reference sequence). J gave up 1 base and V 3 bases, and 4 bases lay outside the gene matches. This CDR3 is CSASFSGRRTDTQYF. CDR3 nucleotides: TGCAGTGCTAGTTTTAGCGGGAGGCGCACAGATACGCAGTATTTT.

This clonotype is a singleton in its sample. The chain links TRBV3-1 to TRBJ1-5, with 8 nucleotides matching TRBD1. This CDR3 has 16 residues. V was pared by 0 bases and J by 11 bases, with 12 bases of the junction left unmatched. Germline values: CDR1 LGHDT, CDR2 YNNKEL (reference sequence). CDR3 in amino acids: CASSQDGGQGIVTQHF. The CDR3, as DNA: TGTGCCAGCAGCCAAGATGGAGGACAGGGTATCGTTACCCAGCATTTT.

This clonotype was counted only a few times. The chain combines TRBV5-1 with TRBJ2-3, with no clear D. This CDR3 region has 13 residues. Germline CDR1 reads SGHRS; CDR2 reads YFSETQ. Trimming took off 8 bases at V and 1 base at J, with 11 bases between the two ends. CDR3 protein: CASSREGTDTQYF. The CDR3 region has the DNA TGCGCCAGTTCTAGAGAGGGCACAGATACGCAGTATTTT.

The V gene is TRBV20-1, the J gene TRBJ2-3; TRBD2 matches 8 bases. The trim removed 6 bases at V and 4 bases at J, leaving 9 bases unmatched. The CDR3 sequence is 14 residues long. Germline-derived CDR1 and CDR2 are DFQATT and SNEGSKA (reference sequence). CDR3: CSARSGRVPDTQYF. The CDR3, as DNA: TGCAGTGCCCGGAGCGGGAGAGTCCCAGATACGCAGTATTTT.

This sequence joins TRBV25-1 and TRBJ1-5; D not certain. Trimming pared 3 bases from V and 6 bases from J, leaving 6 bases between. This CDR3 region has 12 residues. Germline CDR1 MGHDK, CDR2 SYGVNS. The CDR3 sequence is CASSEGSQPQHF. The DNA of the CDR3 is TGTGCCAGCAGTGAGGGCAGTCAGCCCCAGCATTTT.

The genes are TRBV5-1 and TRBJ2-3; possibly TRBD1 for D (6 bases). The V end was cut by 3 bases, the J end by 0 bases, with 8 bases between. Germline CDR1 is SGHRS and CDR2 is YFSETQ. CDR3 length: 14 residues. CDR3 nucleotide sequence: TGCGCCAGCAGCTGGCAGGGGAGCACAGATACGCAGTATTTT. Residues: CASSWQGSTDTQYF.